These 21 T cell receptor beta chains share one sample of origin, sequenced in a study of Ad26.COV2.S vaccination and SARS-CoV-2 variants. Measured with immunoSEQ multiplex PCR; TCRdb has only the in-frame clones, and not every one. The sample lists around 380,000 clones; more than 85% were seen once. Treatment in this sample: 19 received Ad26.COV2.S at low or high dose, single or two shots; roughly five received placebo; per-sample allocation not given. Day 63 following the first vaccine or placebo injection was when the samples were taken. The specimen was peripheral blood, collected in a trial of Ad26.COV2.S vaccine versus placebo. All receptors derive from a person between 18 and 65 years old who received the Ad26.COV2.S COVID-19 vaccine or a placebo.

The chain carries TRBV7-9 and TRBJ1-2; TRBD1 is a possible D gene (6 bases). The CDR3 loop spans 17 amino acids. Germline values: CDR1 SEHNR, CDR2 FQNEAQ (reference sequence). V gave up 5 bases and J gave up 4 bases, with 23 bases separating them. The chain's CDR3 is CASSRWGSGTSAYGYTF. The CDR3, as DNA: TGTGCCAGCAGCAGATGGGGTTCCGGGACATCCGCCTATGGCTACACCTTC.

This chain connects TRBV7-8 to TRBJ2-3, with no clear D. Germline CDR1 and CDR2: SGHVS and FQNEAQ. V was pared by 6 bases and J by 5 bases, with 18 bases between. The CDR3 has 15 amino acids. The CDR3 region has the DNA TGTGCCAGCAGTCTGCAGGACGGTAACATAGATACGCAGTATTTT. Protein: CASSLQDGNIDTQYF. The variable domain in full, completed from reference TRBV7-8 and TRBJ2-3, reads GAGVSQSPRYKVAKRGQDVALRCDPISGHVSLFWYQQALGQGPEFLTYFQNEAQLDKSGLPSDRFFAERPEGSVSTLKIQRTQQEDSAVYLCASSLQDGNIDTQYFGPGTRLTVL.

This clone showed up just a few times. The rearrangement uses TRBV7-2 and TRBJ2-7, with D possibly matching TRBD2 (7 bases). Germline V gives CDR1 SGHTA, CDR2 FQGNSA. This CDR3 is built from 14 residues. The ends were cut back, 5 bases at V and 2 bases at J, with 13 bases in the middle. The CDR3 here is CASSTGGRTYEQYF. The CDR3 DNA reads as TGTGCCAGCAGCACCGGGGGGCGGACCTACGAGCAGTACTTC. Full variable domain (outside the CDR3, taken from reference TRBV7-2 and TRBJ2-7): GAGVSQSPSNKVTEKGKDVELRCDPISGHTALYWYRQSLGQGLEFLIYFQGNSAPDKSGLPSDRFSAERTGGSVSTLTIQRTQQEDSAVYLCASSTGGRTYEQYFGPGTRLTVT.

The chain combines TRBV9 with TRBJ2-3; no definite D call. Looked up from germline, CDR1 is SGDLS and CDR2 is YYNGEE. Trimming stripped 4 bases from V and 0 bases from J, with 6 bases between. The CDR3 spans 13 residues. CDR3 nucleotides: TGTGCCAGCAGCCCCCCCAGCACAGATACGCAGTATTTT. Translating it yields CASSPPSTDTQYF.

The chain employs TRBV7-9 and TRBJ1-2, with a tentative D call TRBD1 (5 bases). The CDR3 extends over 15 amino acids. V was cut by 1 base and J by 0 bases, with 9 bases left in between. From germline, CDR1 is SEHNR and CDR2 FQNEAQ (reference sequence). CDR3 sequence: CASSLVAGPNYGYTF. The CDR3 nucleotides are TGTGCCAGCAGCTTAGTAGCAGGGCCTAACTATGGCTACACCTTC.

The chain couples TRBV5-1 to TRBJ2-2, with no clear D. The CDR3 is 15 amino acids. Trimming pared 1 base from V and 2 bases from J, leaving 9 bases between. The germline gives CDR1 SGHRS, CDR2 YFSETQ. This CDR3 is CASSLLITNTGELFF. The CDR3, as DNA: TGCGCCAGCAGCTTGTTGATCACAAACACCGGGGAGCTGTTTTTT.

The sample holds a few counts of this clone. The chain carries TRBV19 and TRBJ2-7, with D unclear. The CDR3 totals 12 residues. V lost 11 bases, J lost 3 bases, and 14 bases lay in between. Germline V gives CDR1 LNHDA, CDR2 SQIVND (reference sequence). CDR3 coding DNA: TGTGCCCACGGGCAGAACGTCTACGAGCAGTACTTC. It is translated as CAHGQNVYEQYF.

V and J are TRBV6-5 and TRBJ1-6, with D uncertain. With 0 bases removed from V and 9 bases from J, the gap between germline ends came to 12 bases. Germline V gene sequence: CDR1 MNHEY, CDR2 SVGAGI. The CDR3 extends over 15 amino acids. The DNA for the CDR3 is TGTGCCAGCAGTTACTCGGGTGGGTGGGGTTCACCCCTCCACTTT. As protein: CASSYSGGWGSPLHF.

The chain recombines TRBV19 with TRBJ2-1; D is perhaps TRBD1 or TRBD2 (5 bases each). The CDR3 runs 15 residues. The germline V gene encodes CDR1 LNHDA and CDR2 SQIVND (reference sequence). V lost 5 bases and J 2 bases, leaving 13 bases between the germline ends. As DNA, the CDR3 is TGTGCCAGTAGTCCATGGGACGACCCCTACAATGAGCAGTTCTTC. It encodes CASSPWDDPYNEQFF.

This chain links TRBV27 with TRBJ1-6; possibly TRBD1 for D (6 bases). The CDR3 length is 13 residues. Germline loops: CDR1 MNHEY, CDR2 SMNVEV (reference sequence). V lost 3 bases and J lost 10, with 10 bases in between. CDR3 loop: CASSLGAGSPLHF. The CDR3 region has the DNA TGTGCCAGCAGTTTGGGGGCAGGGTCACCCCTCCACTTT.

The table lists this clone with a few counts. The chain has TRBV5-1 and TRBJ1-2, with D uncertain. The CDR3 is 15 amino acids. The germline V gene encodes CDR1 SGHRS and CDR2 YFSETQ. V was clipped by 1 base and J by 0 bases, with 10 bases between them. CDR3 in DNA: TGCGCCAGCAGCTTGACAGCCTCGCCTAACTATGGCTACACCTTC. This encodes CASSLTASPNYGYTF.

This clone was counted once. This chain joins TRBV7-2 and TRBJ2-1; 12 bases are shared with TRBD2. The length of the CDR3 is 17 residues. Germline assignment: CDR1 SGHTA and CDR2 FQGNSA. The ends lost 4 bases at V and 0 bases at J; junction bases unmatched: 4. The CDR3 protein is CASSWTSGASSYNEQFF. DNA of the CDR3: TGTGCCAGCAGCTGGACTAGCGGGGCAAGCTCCTACAATGAGCAGTTCTTC.

This chain joins TRBV18 and TRBJ2-5, with D perhaps TRBD1 (6 bases). The CDR3 loop spans 13 amino acids. Per the germline V gene, CDR1 is KGHSH and CDR2 is LQKENI. The germline V and J ends were trimmed by 2 bases and 5 bases, with 9 bases remaining between them. Written as DNA, the CDR3 is TGTGCCAGCTCACCAGGGGGCACGGAGACCCAGTACTTC. Amino acid sequence: CASSPGGTETQYF.

J is TRBJ1-2 and V is TRBV4-1; the D is unclear. This CDR3 region has 14 residues. V lost 0 bases to trimming and J lost 8 bases, with 13 bases between them. CDR1 and CDR2 (germline): MGHRA, YSYEKL. CDR3 sequence (DNA): TGCGCCAGCAGCCAAGAAGGTGGCAGTACGGGCTACACCTTC. Amino acids: CASSQEGGSTGYTF.

DNA of the CDR3: TGTGCCAGCAGCTTAGTCAGGGGAGGTAGGGAAGCTTTCTTT. Translated: CASSLVRGGREAFF. The genes are TRBV11-2 and TRBJ1-1; D possibly corresponds to TRBD1 (6 bases). CDR1 SGHAT and CDR2 FQNNGV come from the germline V gene. This CDR3 is 14 amino acids long. V lost 1 base and J lost 8, with 14 bases in between.

The V and J genes are TRBV6-2 or TRBV6-3 and TRBJ2-1, with 7 bases aligning to TRBD2. The V and J ends lost 4 bases and 6 bases, in that order; junction bases with no gene match: 12. The CDR3 is 16 amino acids. CDR1 and CDR2 (germline): MNHEY, SVGEGT. Here the CDR3 DNA reads TGTGCCAGCAGTTTACAGACGGGGGGTCGAGGCAATGAGCAGTTCTTC. Translating gives CASSLQTGGRGNEQFF.

As DNA, the CDR3 is TGTGCCAGCAGCCAAGATGAGGGGATGAACACTGAAGCTTTCTTT. This sequence encodes CASSQDEGMNTEAFF. The chain links TRBV3-1 (or the pseudogene TRBV3-2) to TRBJ1-1; D possibly corresponds to TRBD1 (5 bases). V was cut by 0 bases and J by 0 bases, with 8 bases left in between. Germline loops: CDR1 LGHDT, CDR2 YNNKEL (reference sequence). The CDR3 is made up of 15 amino acids.

The chain employs TRBV6-1 and TRBJ1-1; the D gene is possibly TRBD1 (5 bases). V lost 2 bases and J lost 6, with 13 bases in between. This CDR3 spans 14 amino acids. The germline V gene encodes CDR1 MNHNS and CDR2 SASEGT. CDR3 DNA sequence: TGTGCCAGCAGTGAAAAACTGGGACGGCCTGAAGCTTTCTTT. Protein: CASSEKLGRPEAFF.

V and J are TRBV5-6 and TRBJ2-3, with 7 bases fitting TRBD1. With 4 bases clipped from V and 1 base from J, the junction kept 9 bases outside the gene matches. Looked up from germline, CDR1 is SGHDT and CDR2 is YYEEEE. CDR3 size: 16 residues. CDR3 sequence (DNA): TGTGCCAGCAGCGACACAGGGGTACCACGCACAGATACGCAGTATTTT. Amino acid sequence: CASSDTGVPRTDTQYF.

V gene TRBV19 combines with J gene TRBJ1-5; TRBD1 matches 8 bases. This CDR3 is 15 amino acids long. From germline, CDR1 is LNHDA and CDR2 SQIVND (reference sequence). V shed 3 bases and J 2 bases; nucleotides not matched to a gene: 3. The CDR3 nucleotides are TGTGCCAGTAGTATCCAGGGGGCGGGCAATCAGCCCCAGCATTTT. Translated: CASSIQGAGNQPQHF.

This chain connects TRBV27 to TRBJ2-7; D is undetermined. CDR3 length equals 11 residues. Germline loops: CDR1 MNHEY, CDR2 SMNVEV (reference sequence). Trimming pared 2 bases from V and 6 bases from J, leaving 5 bases between. The CDR3 DNA reads as TGTGCCAGCAGTTTAGGGGTCGAGCAGTACTTC. This translates into CASSLGVEQYF.